The clone carrying this T cell receptor (beta chain) appeared a few times. The antigen remains undetermined. The record originates from a study of tumor-infiltrating lymphocytes in primary liver carcinoma. Turning to the study itself: Tumors measured roughly 4.2 to 11 cm and were stage T1-T3 N0M0. Overall study results and limits: Significantly greater top-250-clone fractions characterized tumors relative to blood (p = 0.039). Relative to tumor region pairs, the tumor-adjacent and tumor-blood pairs showed overlap that was lower.

Production of TCR beta cDNA used 400 to 600 ng total RNA together with a constant-region primer. Generation of the TCR beta libraries relied on three nested multiplex PCR rounds using slightly modified ARM-PCR. In the first two PCR rounds, TRBV1-TRBV30 forward primers were paired with a C-beta reverse primer, and each round lasted about 9 cycles. MiXCR was run by TCRdb on the multiplex PCR reads, yielding one entry per CDR3 protein. Counted here are fewer than 85,000 distinct CDR3 sequences, about three quarters occurring once; the ten biggest clones make up around 24%. Germline CDR1 reads SNHLY; CDR2 reads FYNNEI. The CDR3 contains 15 residues. The V gene lost 7 bases and the J gene lost 1 base, with 14 bases spanning the gap. Co-extraction of both nucleic acids (RNA and DNA) used roughly 18-34 mg of unsorted bulk tissue.

This receptor was obtained from a man between 35 and 55 years old with primary liver carcinoma and hepatitis B virus infection. The J gene is TRBJ1-5, the V gene TRBV2; TRBD1 might be the D (5 bases). What was sequenced was tumor-adjacent normal liver tissue. This CDR3 reads CASKQVWGSNQPQHF. The CDR3 DNA sequence: TGTGCCAGCAAACAAGTGTGGGGGAGCAATCAGCCCCAGCATTTT. The whole variable domain, filled in from reference TRBV2 and TRBJ1-5, reads EPEVTQTPSHQVTQMGQEVILRCVPISNHLYFYWYRQILGQKVEFLVSFYNNEISEKSEIFDDQFSVERPDGSNFTLKIRSTKLEDSAMYFCASKQVWGSNQPQHFGDGTRLSIL.